This TCR beta chain emerged from a study of shared clonotypes between healthy human individuals. Some clones are missing from TCRdb's copy, which holds only in-frame ones; the method was immunoSEQ multiplex PCR. Among about 380,000 clones listed, approximately 96% were seen once. CDR1 and CDR2 from the germline V gene are MGHRA and YSYEKL. The V and J ends lost 6 bases and 7 bases respectively, with 21 bases between them. This CDR3 contains 15 residues. This TCR derives from a young man in good health. This chain uses TRBV4-1 with TRBJ2-5, with D tentatively TRBD1 (6 bases). Sequencing input: memory CD8+ T cells sorted from blood. Subset: CD45RO+ cells pooled with CCR7-negative TemRA cells. The CDR3 protein is CASRDQTGNPGTQYF. CDR3 in DNA: TGCGCCAGCAGGGATCAGACAGGAAATCCAGGGACCCAGTACTTC.